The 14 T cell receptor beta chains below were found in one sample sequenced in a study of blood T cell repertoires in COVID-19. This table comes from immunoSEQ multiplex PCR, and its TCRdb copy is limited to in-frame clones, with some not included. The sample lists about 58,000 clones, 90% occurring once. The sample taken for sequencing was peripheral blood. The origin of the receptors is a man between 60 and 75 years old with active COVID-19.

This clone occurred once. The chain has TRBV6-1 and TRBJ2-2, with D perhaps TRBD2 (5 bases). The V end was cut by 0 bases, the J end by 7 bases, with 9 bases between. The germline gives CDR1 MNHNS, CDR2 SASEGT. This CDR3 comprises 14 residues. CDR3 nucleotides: TGTGCCAGCAGTGAAGCGACGGGAAGCGGGGAGCTGTTTTTT. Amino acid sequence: CASSEATGSGELFF.

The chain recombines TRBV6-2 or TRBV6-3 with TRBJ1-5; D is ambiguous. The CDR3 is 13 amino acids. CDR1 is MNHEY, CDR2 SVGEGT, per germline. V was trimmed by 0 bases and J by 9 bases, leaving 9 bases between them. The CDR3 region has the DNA TGTGCCAGCAGTTACTCGTCCGGGAGGCCCCAGCATTTT. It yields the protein CASSYSSGRPQHF.

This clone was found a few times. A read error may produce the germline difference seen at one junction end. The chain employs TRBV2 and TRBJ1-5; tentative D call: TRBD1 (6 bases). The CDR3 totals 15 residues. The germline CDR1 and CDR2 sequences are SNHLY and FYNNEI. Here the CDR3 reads CASRLGPGQYSSTDF. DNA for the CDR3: TGTGCCAGCAGGCTCGGCCCTGGACAGTATTCCTCTACTGATTTT.

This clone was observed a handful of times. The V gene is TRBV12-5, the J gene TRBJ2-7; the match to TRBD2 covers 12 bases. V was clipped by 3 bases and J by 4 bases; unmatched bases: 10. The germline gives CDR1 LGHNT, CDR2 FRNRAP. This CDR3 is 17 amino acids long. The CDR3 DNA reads TGTGCTAGTGGTTTCCAAAAACGACTAGCGGGAGCTTACGAGCAGTACTTC. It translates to CASGFQKRLAGAYEQYF.

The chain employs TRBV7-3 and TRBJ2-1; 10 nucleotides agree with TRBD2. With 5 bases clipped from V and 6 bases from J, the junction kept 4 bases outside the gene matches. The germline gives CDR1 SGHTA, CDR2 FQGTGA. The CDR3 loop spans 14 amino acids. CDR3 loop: CASSPSGRANEQFF. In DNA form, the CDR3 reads TGTGCCAGCAGCCCTAGCGGGAGAGCCAATGAGCAGTTCTTC.

The CDR3 sequence is CASSVGTGYNEQFF. The CDR3 DNA follows: TGTGCCAGTAGTGTCGGGACAGGCTACAATGAGCAGTTCTTC. The V gene is TRBV19, the J gene TRBJ2-1; TRBD1 agrees at 8 bases. V lost 5 bases, J lost 3 bases, and 3 bases stayed unmatched. There are 14 residues in the CDR3. Germline V gene lookup returns CDR1 LNHDA and CDR2 SQIVND (reference sequence).

The CDR3 loop reads CASSSDRYTEAFF. The CDR3 DNA follows: TGTGCCAGCAGCTCCGACAGATACACTGAAGCTTTCTTT. The chain is built from TRBV7-9 and TRBJ1-1, with D perhaps matching TRBD1 (5 bases). V lost 4 bases and J lost 3, with 9 bases in between. This CDR3 comprises 13 residues. CDR1 and CDR2 (germline): SEHNR, FQNEAQ (reference sequence).

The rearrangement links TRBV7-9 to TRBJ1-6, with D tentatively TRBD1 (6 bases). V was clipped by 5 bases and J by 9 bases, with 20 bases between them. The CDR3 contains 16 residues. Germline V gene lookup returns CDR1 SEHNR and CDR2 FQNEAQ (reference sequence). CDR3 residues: CASSLRTDPLGSPLHF. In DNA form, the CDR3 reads TGTGCCAGCAGCCTCCGGACAGATCCCCTAGGTTCACCCCTCCACTTT. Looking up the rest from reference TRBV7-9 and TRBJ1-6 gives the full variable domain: DTGVSQNPRHKITKRGQNVTFRCDPISEHNRLYWYRQTLGQGPEFLTYFQNEAQLEKSRLLSDRFSAERPKGSFSTLEIQRTEQGDSAMYLCASSLRTDPLGSPLHFGNGTRLTVT.

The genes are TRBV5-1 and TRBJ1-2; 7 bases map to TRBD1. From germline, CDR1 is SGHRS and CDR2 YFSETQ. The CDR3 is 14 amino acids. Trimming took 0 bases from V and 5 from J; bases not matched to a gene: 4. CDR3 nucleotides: TGCGCCAGCAGCTTGGGCACAGGGGTTTATGGCTACACCTTC. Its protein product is CASSLGTGVYGYTF.

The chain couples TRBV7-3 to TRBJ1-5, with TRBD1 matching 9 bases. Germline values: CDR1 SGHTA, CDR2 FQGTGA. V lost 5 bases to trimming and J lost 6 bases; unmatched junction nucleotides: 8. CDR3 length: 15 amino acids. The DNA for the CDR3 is TGTGCCAGCAGCCCGAGGACAGGGGTCGGTCAGCCCCAGCATTTT. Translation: CASSPRTGVGQPQHF.

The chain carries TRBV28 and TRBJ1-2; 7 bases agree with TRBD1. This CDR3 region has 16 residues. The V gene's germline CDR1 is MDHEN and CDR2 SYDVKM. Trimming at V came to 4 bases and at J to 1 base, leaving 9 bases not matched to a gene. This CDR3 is CASSSVGQNLNYGYTF. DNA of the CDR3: TGTGCCAGCAGTTCGGTGGGACAGAATCTTAACTATGGCTACACCTTC.

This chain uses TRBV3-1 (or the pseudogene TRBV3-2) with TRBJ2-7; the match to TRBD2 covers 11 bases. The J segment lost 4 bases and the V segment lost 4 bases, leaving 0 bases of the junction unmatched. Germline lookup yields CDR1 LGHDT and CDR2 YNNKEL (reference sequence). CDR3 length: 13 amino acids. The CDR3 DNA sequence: TGTGCCAGCAGCCTAGCGGGGGGGTACGAGCAGTACTTC. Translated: CASSLAGGYEQYF.

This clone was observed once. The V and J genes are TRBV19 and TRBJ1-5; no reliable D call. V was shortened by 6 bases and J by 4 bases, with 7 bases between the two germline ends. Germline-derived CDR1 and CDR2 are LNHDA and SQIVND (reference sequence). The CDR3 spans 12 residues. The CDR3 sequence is CASRAGNQPQHF. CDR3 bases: TGTGCCAGTAGGGCAGGTAATCAGCCCCAGCATTTT.

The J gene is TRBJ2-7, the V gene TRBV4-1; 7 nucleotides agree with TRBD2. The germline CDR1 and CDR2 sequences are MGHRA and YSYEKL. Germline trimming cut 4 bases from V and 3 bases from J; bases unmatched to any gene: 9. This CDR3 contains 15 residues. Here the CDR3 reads CASSRDGEGLYEQYF. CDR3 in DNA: TGCGCCAGCAGCCGCGACGGGGAGGGCCTCTACGAGCAGTACTTC.